This TCR beta chain emerged from a study of blood T cell repertoires in COVID-19. Original processing notes: Using reference gene primer amplification, nucleated cell counts were estimated. Sequencing used immunoSEQ multiplex PCR; TCRdb keeps in-frame clones, though not all of them. V and J calls and clone size are those listed in that table; D and trimming were worked out from the DNA. Of some 220,000 clones in the sample, about 81% were seen once. Sequenced sample: peripheral blood. This sequence originates from a woman in her seventies with COVID-19, enrolled during active disease.

The CDR3 nucleotides read TGTGCCAGCAGTTACCGTCTAACTAGCGGTCCTTACGAGCAGTACTTC. Translated, it gives CASSYRLTSGPYEQYF. The chain couples TRBV6-2 or TRBV6-3 to TRBJ2-7; 8 bases are shared with TRBD2. The CDR3 has 16 amino acids. J lost 4 bases, V lost 2 bases, and 10 bases had no gene match. Germline V gives CDR1 MNHEY, CDR2 SVGEGT.